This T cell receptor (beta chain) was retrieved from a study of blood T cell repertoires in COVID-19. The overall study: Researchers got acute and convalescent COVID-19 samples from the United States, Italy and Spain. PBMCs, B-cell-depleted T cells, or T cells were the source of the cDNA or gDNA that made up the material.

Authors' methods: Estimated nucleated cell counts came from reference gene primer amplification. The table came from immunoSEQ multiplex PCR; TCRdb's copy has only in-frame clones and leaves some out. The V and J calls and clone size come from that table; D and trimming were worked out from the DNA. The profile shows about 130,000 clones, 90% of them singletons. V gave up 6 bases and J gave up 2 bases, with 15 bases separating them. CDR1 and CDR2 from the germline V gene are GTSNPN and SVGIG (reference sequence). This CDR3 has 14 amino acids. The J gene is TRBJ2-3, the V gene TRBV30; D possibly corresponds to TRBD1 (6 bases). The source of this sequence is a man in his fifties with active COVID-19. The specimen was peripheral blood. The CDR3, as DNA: TGTGCCTGCGACAGCAGGGGAAACACAGATACGCAGTATTTT. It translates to CACDSRGNTDTQYF.